This TCR beta chain was sequenced during a study of blood T cells in healthy people across ages. Study-wide points: Using unsorted PBMCs precluded a conclusive naive versus antigen-experienced comparison. Donor CMV infection status was unknown, possibly confounding age-related changes in expanded clonotypes.

Of note for this clonotype: Its antigen remains unknown.

It was with a sample-barcoded 5' primer and a J-beta primer mix that a second PCR of roughly 7 to 12 cycles was run. Every cDNA molecule carried a tag from a template-switch adaptor bearing 12 random nucleotides. In TCRdb, the 5' RACE reads were re-called with MiXCR into one record per CDR3 protein. The sample includes approximately 320,000 distinct CDR3 sequences, about 25% of them seen just once. V was cut by 3 bases and J by 2 bases, with 16 bases left in between. The CDR3 totals 16 residues. This TCR came from a woman in her seventies in good health. Sequencing was done on a sample of blood. The V and J genes are TRBV12-3 or TRBV12-4 and TRBJ2-5; D possibly corresponds to TRBD2 (6 bases). The CDR3 DNA reads TGTGCCAGCAGTTTTTACCTCACGGAGGGTCAAGAGACCCAGTACTTC. Translation: CASSFYLTEGQETQYF.